A selection of T cell receptor beta chains follows, all from one sample in a study of cytomegalovirus exposure and HLA in healthy donors. Here immunoSEQ multiplex PCR was the method, and the copy in TCRdb shows in-frame clones only, minus some. Among roughly 38,000 clones listed, 85% to 95% were seen once. Sequences were obtained from PBMCs. The receptors derive from a woman under 30 in good health and CMV-seronegative. The CDR3 runs from the conserved cysteine through the conserved F or W. A D gene is named only where the DNA matches it firmly. The size of a clone is reported for some rows only, either as once, few or many, or as a class for expanded clones.

V gene	D gene	J gene	clone size	CDR3 protein
TRBV16	TRBD2	TRBJ2-7	-	CASSHGTSGSYEQYF
TRBV2	TRBD2	TRBJ2-7	-	CASTRSGNYRNEQYF
TRBV30	-	TRBJ1-6	-	CAWSDLGGSPLHF
TRBV4-2	TRBD2	TRBJ2-1	-	CASSQDVRGLAGSSYNEQFF
TRBV7-2	TRBD1	TRBJ2-5	-	CASSPRTGGQTQYF
TRBV29-1	-	TRBJ1-1	-	CSVRGLMNTEAFF
TRBV5-1	-	TRBJ2-7	-	CASSWSSYEQYF
TRBV7-9	TRBD1	TRBJ2-3	once	CSSSPQGDTQYF
TRBV30	-	TRBJ2-2	-	CAWSPPGFNGELFF
TRBV19	-	TRBJ2-2	-	CASSILLQGPNTGELFF
TRBV7-3	-	TRBJ2-2	-	CASRVQGGAGELFF
TRBV5-8	TRBD1	TRBJ2-7	-	CASSRLLPGTGGYEQYF
TRBV15	-	TRBJ2-7	-	CATSRDTGSSEQYF
TRBV19	-	TRBJ1-1	once	CASRPRLENTEAFF
TRBV27	-	TRBJ1-6	-	CASSLPSAGSPLHF
TRBV12-5	-	TRBJ2-2	-	CASGSPITGELFF
TRBV7-9	-	TRBJ1-2	-	CASRGAGRNYGYTF
TRBV6-5	-	TRBJ2-7	-	CASGVSLEQYF
TRBV7-9	TRBD2	TRBJ2-7	-	CSSVTSPKDEQYF
TRBV29-1	TRBD1	TRBJ2-2	-	CSGIRGNGELFF
TRBV5-1	-	TRBJ1-3	-	CASRPFMPSSGNTIYF
TRBV9	-	TRBJ2-1	-	CASSAGHSGNEQFF
TRBV28	-	TRBJ2-7	-	CASSLTGIRSYEQYF
TRBV6-4	TRBD1	TRBJ2-1	-	CASSEGTGLGNEQFF
TRBV7-9	-	TRBJ1-2	-	CSSSLNLQVNYGYTF
TRBV19	-	TRBJ1-5	-	CASSIRGPQGQPQHF
TRBV28	-	TRBJ2-1	-	CASSPPAEAGYNEQFF
TRBV5-1	-	TRBJ1-4	-	CASSLAPGVNEKLFF
TRBV10-3	TRBD2	TRBJ2-1	once	CAISALAGGRNEQFF
TRBV7-9	TRBD1	TRBJ2-3	-	CASARQGAIDTQYF
TRBV7-9	TRBD1	TRBJ1-1	-	CSSSLDRGSPEAFF
TRBV5-1	TRBD1	TRBJ2-7	-	CASSFFSGTGGSYEQYF
TRBV4-2	TRBD1	TRBJ2-7	-	CASSPSDRGYEQYF
TRBV11-2	-	TRBJ1-5	-	CASSLGGQLYSNQPQHF
TRBV11-3	TRBD1	TRBJ2-7	-	CASRETRDRATYEQYF
TRBV19	-	TRBJ1-2	-	CASSITGMVYGYTF
TRBV2	-	TRBJ1-1	-	CASSVQAGNTEAFF
TRBV11-2	TRBD1	TRBJ2-7	-	CASSSRDRLYEQYF
TRBV6-5	-	TRBJ2-7	once	CASSYTNTGEQYF
TRBV6-1	-	TRBJ1-1	once	CASSEEGGGLGAAFF
TRBV5-1	TRBD1	TRBJ2-3	-	CASSSGQGPDTQYF
TRBV6-5	-	TRBJ1-1	-	CASSSLGSSGAFF
TRBV27	-	TRBJ1-5	once	CASSFKAGSQPQHF
TRBV7-3	TRBD2	TRBJ2-2	-	CASSLVAGGPGFTGELFF
TRBV5-1	TRBD1	TRBJ2-5	-	CASSLDRGWETQYF
TRBV6-1	-	TRBJ2-7	medium-sized	CASSPGVDRSEQYF
TRBV27	TRBD1	TRBJ2-7	-	CASSHPGILRDRGYEQYF
TRBV5-5	TRBD1	TRBJ2-5	-	CASSLGQGGEETQYF
TRBV14	-	TRBJ2-5	-	CASSQMESLLQETQYF
TRBV28	TRBD2	TRBJ2-3	-	CASSIELSSGRTSTDTQYF
TRBV10-3	-	TRBJ1-2	-	CAISESRAGNYGYTF
TRBV30	-	-	-	CAWSVRGPYEQYF
TRBV7-2	-	TRBJ2-1	-	CASSLAVGAYNEQFF
TRBV6-6	TRBD1	TRBJ1-3	-	CASSSTGVGNTIYF
TRBV5-1	TRBD1	TRBJ1-2	-	CASSLDTGGSYTF
TRBV28	-	TRBJ1-2	-	CASRPVTQGLGGYTF
TRBV7-9	-	TRBJ2-1	-	CASSLEGGGNEQFF
TRBV23-1	TRBD1	TRBJ2-4	-	CASSLSDRRPKNIQYF
TRBV7-3	TRBD2	TRBJ2-3	-	CASSLNSLAVTDTQYF